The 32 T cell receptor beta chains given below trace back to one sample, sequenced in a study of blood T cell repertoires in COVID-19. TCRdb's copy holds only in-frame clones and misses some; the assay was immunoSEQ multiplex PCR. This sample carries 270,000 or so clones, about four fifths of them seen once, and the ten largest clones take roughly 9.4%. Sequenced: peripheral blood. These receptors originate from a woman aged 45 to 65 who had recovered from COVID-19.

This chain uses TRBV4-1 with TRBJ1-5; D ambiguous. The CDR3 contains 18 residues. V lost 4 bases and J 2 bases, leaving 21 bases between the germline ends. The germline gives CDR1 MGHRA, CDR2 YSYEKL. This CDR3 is CASSPQILRRGGNQPQHF. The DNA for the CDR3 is TGCGCCAGCAGCCCCCAAATTCTGAGGCGCGGGGGCAATCAGCCCCAGCATTTT.

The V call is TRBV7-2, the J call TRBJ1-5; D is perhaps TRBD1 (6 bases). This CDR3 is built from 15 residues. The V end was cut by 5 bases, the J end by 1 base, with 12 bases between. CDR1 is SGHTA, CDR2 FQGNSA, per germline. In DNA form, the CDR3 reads TGTGCCAGCAGCCCGACAGGAAAAAGCAATCAGCCCCAGCATTTT. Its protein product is CASSPTGKSNQPQHF.

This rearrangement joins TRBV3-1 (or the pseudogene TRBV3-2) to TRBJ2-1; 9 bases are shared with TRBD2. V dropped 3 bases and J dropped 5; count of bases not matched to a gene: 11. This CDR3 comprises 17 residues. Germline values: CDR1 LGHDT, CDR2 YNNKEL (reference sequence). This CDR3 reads CASSQPRASGVDNEQFF. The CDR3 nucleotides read TGTGCCAGCAGCCAGCCGAGGGCTAGCGGGGTCGACAATGAGCAGTTCTTC.

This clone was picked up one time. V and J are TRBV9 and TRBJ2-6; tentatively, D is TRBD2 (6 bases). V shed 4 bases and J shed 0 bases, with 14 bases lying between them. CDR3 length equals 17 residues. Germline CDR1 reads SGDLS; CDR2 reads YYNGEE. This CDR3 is CASSPWGESSGANVLTF. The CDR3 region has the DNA TGTGCCAGCAGCCCGTGGGGGGAGAGCTCTGGGGCCAACGTCCTGACTTTC. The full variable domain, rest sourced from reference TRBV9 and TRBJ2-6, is DSGVTQTPKHLITATGQRVTLRCSPRSGDLSVYWYQQSLDQGLQFLIQYYNGEERAKGNILERFSAQQFPDLHSELNLSSLELGDSALYFCASSPWGESSGANVLTFGAGSRLTVL.

This CDR3 is CASSLSQGASYNEQFF. Written as DNA, the CDR3 is TGTGCCAGCAGCTTGAGTCAGGGGGCATCCTACAATGAGCAGTTCTTC. This rearrangement joins TRBV5-4 to TRBJ2-1; 8 nucleotides line up with TRBD1. V shed 1 base and J 1 base; nucleotides not matched to a gene: 4. CDR3 size: 16 residues. Germline-derived CDR1 and CDR2 are SGHNT and YYREEE (reference sequence).

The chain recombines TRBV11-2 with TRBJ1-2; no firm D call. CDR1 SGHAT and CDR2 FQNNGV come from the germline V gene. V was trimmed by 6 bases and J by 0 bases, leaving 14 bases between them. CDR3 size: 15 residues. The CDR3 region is CASRPSPRANYGYTF. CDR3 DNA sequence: TGTGCCAGCAGGCCATCGCCGAGAGCTAACTATGGCTACACCTTC. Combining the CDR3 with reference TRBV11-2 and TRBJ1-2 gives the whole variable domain EAGVAQSPRYKIIEKRQSVAFWCNPISGHATLYWYQQILGQGPKLLIQFQNNGVVDDSQLPKDRFSAERLKGVDSTLKIQPAKLEDSAVYLCASRPSPRANYGYTFGSGTRLTVV.

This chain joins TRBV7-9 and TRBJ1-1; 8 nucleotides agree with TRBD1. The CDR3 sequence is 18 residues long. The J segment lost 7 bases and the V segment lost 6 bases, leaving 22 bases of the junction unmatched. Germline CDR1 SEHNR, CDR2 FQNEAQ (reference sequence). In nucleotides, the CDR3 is TGTGCCAGCAGTTGGGTGGGACCGGACAGGGCGAACCATCTTGAAGCTTTCTTT. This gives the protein CASSWVGPDRANHLEAFF.

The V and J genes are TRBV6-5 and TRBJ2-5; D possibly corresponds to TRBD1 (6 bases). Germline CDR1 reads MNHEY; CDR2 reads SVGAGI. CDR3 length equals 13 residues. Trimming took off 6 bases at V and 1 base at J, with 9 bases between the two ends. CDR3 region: CASSRTVQETQYF. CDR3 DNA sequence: TGTGCCAGCAGCCGGACAGTCCAAGAGACCCAGTACTTC.

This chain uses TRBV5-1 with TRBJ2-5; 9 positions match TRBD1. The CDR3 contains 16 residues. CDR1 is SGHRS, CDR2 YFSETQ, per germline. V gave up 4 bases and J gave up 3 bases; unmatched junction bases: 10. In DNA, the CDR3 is TGCGCCAGCAGCCTCCACGGACAGGGGAGGGAAGAGACCCAGTACTTC. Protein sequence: CASSLHGQGREETQYF. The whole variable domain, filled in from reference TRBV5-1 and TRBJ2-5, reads KAGVTQTPRYLIKTRGQQVTLSCSPISGHRSVSWYQQTPGQGLQFLFEYFSETQRNKGNFPGRFSGRQFSNSRSEMNVSTLELGDSALYLCASSLHGQGREETQYFGPGTRLLVL.

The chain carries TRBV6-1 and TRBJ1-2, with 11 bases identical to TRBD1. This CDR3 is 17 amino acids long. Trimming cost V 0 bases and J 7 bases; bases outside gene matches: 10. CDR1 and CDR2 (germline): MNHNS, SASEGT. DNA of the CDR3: TGTGCCAGCAGTGAAGCGGGACAGGGGGTCTCCTACGGTGGCTACACCTTC. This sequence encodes CASSEAGQGVSYGGYTF.

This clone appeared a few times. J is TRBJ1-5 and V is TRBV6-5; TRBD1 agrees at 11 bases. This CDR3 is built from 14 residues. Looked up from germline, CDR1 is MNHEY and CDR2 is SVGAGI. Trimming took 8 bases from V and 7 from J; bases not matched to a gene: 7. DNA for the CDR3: TGTGCCAGCGCAGGACAGGGGGCAGGACAGCCCCAGCATTTT. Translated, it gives CASAGQGAGQPQHF.

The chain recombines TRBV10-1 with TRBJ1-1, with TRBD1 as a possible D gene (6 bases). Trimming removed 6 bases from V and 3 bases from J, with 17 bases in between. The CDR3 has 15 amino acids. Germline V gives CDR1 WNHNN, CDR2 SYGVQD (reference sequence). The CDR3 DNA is TGCGCCAGCAGGGAAATTCAGGGGACCTACACTGAAGCTTTCTTT. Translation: CASREIQGTYTEAFF.

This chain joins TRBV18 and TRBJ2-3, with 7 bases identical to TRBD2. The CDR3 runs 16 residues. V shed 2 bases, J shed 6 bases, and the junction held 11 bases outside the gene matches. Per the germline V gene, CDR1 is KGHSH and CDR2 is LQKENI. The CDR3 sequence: CASSPVAGASVDTQYF. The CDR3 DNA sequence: TGTGCCAGCTCACCAGTGGCGGGAGCTTCGGTGGATACGCAGTATTTT.

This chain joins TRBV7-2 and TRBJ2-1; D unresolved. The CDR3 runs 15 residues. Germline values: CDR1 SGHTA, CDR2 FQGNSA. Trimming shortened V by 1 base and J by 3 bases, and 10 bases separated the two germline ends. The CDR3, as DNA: TGTGCCAGCAGCTTAGATTTTGCGCGCTACAATGAGCAGTTCTTC. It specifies CASSLDFARYNEQFF.

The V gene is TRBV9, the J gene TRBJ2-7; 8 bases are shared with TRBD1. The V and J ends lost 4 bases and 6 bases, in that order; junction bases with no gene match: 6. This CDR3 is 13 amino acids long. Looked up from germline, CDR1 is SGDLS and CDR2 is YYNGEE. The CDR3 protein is CASSPGTGPEQYF. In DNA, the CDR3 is TGTGCCAGCAGCCCTGGGACAGGCCCCGAGCAGTACTTC.

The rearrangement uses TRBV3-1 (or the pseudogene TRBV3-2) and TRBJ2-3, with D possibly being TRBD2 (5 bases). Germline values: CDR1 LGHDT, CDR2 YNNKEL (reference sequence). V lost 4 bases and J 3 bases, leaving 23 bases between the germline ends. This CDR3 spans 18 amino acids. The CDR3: CASSPSGGRRRRTDTQYF. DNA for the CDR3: TGTGCCAGCAGCCCCTCAGGTGGGCGACGTAGGAGGACAGATACGCAGTATTTT.

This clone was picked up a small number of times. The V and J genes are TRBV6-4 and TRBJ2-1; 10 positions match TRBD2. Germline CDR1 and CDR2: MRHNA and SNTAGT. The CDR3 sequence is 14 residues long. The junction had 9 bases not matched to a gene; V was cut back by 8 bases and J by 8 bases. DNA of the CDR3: TGTGCCAGCGCTACTAGCGGGATTGGGGATGAGCAGTTCTTC. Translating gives CASATSGIGDEQFF.

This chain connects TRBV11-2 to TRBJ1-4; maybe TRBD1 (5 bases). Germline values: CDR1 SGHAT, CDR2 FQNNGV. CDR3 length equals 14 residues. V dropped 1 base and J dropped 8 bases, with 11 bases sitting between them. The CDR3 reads CASSLGQGGEKLFF. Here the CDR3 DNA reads TGTGCCAGCAGCTTAGGGCAGGGTGGAGAAAAACTGTTTTTT.

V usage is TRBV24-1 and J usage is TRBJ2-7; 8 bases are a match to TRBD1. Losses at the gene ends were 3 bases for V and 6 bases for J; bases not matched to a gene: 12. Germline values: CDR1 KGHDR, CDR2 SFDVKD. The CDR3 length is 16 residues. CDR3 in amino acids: CATSDPTRGQESEQYF. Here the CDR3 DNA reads TGTGCCACCAGTGATCCCACCCGGGGACAGGAGTCCGAGCAGTACTTC.

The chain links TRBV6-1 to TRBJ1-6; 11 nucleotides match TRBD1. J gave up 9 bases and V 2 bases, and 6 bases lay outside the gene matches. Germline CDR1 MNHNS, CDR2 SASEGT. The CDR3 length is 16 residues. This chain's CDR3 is CASSELGTGGGSPLHF. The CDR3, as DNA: TGTGCCAGCAGTGAATTGGGGACAGGGGGGGGTTCACCCCTCCACTTT.

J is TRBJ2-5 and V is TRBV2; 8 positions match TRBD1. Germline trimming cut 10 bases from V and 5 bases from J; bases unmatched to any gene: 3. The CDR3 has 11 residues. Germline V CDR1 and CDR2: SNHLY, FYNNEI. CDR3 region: CATTGGETQYF. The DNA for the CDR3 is TGTGCCACTACAGGGGGGGAGACCCAGTACTTC.

CDR3 amino acids: CASSLGQGWYEQYF. CDR3 coding DNA: TGTGCCAGCTCACTTGGACAGGGGTGGTACGAGCAGTACTTC. The rearrangement links TRBV18 to TRBJ2-7; 9 bases match TRBD1. Germline lookup yields CDR1 KGHSH and CDR2 LQKENI. This CDR3 has 14 residues. Losses at the gene ends were 4 bases for V and 4 bases for J; bases not matched to a gene: 5.

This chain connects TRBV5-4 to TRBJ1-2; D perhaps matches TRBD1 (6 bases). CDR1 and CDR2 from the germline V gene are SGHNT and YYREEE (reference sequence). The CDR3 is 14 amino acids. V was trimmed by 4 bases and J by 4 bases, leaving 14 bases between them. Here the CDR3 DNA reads TGTGCCAGCAGCCAGGCGGGGGGCGGCTATGGCTACACCTTC. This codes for CASSQAGGGYGYTF.

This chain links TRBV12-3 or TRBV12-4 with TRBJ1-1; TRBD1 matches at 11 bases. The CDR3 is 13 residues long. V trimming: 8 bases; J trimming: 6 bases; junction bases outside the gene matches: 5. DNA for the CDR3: TGTGCCAGCGGAGGACAGGGGGCACCTGAAGCTTTCTTT. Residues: CASGGQGAPEAFF.

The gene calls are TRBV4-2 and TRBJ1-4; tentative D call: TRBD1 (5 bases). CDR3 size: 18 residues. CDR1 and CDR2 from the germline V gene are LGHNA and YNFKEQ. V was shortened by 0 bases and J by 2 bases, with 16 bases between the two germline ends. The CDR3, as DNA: TGTGCCAGCAGCCAAGATAACCCAGGGCGAGGCACTAATGAAAAACTGTTTTTT. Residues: CASSQDNPGRGTNEKLFF.

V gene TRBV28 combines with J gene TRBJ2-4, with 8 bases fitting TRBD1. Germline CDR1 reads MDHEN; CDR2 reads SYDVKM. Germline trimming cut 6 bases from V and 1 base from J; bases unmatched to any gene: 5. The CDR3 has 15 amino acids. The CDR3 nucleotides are TGTGCCAGCAGCTCAGGGGGCTTGGCCAAAAACATTCAGTACTTC. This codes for CASSSGGLAKNIQYF.

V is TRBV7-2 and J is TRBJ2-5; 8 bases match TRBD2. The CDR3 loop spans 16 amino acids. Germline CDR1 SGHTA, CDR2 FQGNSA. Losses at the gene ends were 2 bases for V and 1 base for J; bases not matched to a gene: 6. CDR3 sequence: CASSLRAGDPQETQYF. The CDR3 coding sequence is TGTGCCAGCAGCTTAAGAGCGGGGGACCCCCAAGAGACCCAGTACTTC.

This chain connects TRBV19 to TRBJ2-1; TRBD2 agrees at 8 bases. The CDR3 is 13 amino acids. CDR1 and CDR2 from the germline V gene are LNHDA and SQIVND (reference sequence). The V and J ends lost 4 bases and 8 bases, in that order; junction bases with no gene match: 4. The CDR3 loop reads CASSKTSGYEQFF. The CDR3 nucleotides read TGTGCCAGTAGTAAAACTAGCGGTTATGAGCAGTTCTTC.

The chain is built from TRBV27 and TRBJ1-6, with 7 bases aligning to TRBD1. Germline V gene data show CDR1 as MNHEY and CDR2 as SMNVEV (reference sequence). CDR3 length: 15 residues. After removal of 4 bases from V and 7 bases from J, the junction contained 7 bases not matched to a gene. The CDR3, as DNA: TGTGCCAGCAGTTCACGACAGGGAGACAATTCACCCCTCCACTTT. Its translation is CASSSRQGDNSPLHF.

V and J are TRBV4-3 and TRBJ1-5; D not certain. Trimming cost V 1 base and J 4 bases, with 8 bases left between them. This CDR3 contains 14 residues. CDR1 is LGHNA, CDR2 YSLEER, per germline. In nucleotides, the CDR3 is TGCGCCAGCAGCCAAGGTAACACAAATCAGCCCCAGCATTTT. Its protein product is CASSQGNTNQPQHF.

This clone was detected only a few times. CDR3 sequence: CSARVGLFYGYTF. CDR3 coding DNA: TGCAGCGCCAGGGTTGGCCTCTTCTATGGCTACACCTTC. The chain combines TRBV29-1 with TRBJ1-2, with TRBD1 as a possible D gene (5 bases). Looked up from germline, CDR1 is SQVTM and CDR2 is ANQGSEA. CDR3 size: 13 residues. Trimming pared 7 bases from V and 4 bases from J, leaving 16 bases between.

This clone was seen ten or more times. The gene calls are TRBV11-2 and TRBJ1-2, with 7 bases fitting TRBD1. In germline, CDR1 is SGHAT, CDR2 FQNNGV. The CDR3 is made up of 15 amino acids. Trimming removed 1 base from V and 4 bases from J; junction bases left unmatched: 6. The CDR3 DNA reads TGTGCCAGCAGCTTAGTTCAGGGGGGAGGCTATGGCTACACCTTC. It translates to CASSLVQGGGYGYTF.